This TCR beta chain is drawn from a study of cytomegalovirus exposure and HLA in healthy donors. Study results and caveats: Later analysis indicated greater clonal expansion among HLA-associated TCR beta chains than among equally common other chains. Earlier analysis yielded a pattern in which most TCR beta V segments were productive about 90% or about 30% of the time.

CDR1 SGHRS and CDR2 YFSETQ come from the germline V gene. The CDR3 is 15 amino acids. Between the trimmed V and J ends, which lost 0 bases and 5 bases, there was a span of 14 bases. Primers for the PCR totalled 60 Vbeta and 13 Jbeta. Measured with immunoSEQ multiplex PCR; TCRdb has only the in-frame clones, and not every one. In the table there are about 130,000 clones, approximately 79% of which are singletons. To note about this clone: Its cognate antigen is unknown.

Donors in the study were healthy people who gave bone marrow. This receptor was taken from a man younger than 35 in good health and CMV-seropositive. Sequenced: PBMCs. The chain is built from TRBV5-1 and TRBJ2-5; the D gene is possibly TRBD1 (5 bases). In DNA form, the CDR3 reads TGCGCCAGCAGCTTGGCCGGCAGGGTCGGCGAGACCCAGTACTTC. Its translation is CASSLAGRVGETQYF.